Listed below are T cell receptor beta chains from one sample, sequenced in a study of blood T cell repertoires in COVID-19. Assay used: immunoSEQ multiplex PCR; TCRdb lists only in-frame clones, some missing. The table has about 400,000 clones, approximately 90% seen once. The specimen sequenced was PBMCs or T cells enriched from blood (not recorded which). All receptors come from a woman aged 25 to 39 with acute COVID-19. Each CDR3 is given with its conserved first and last residue. Fields, in order: D gene, V gene, J gene, clone size, CDR3 protein, CDR3 DNA. D genes are given only for firm matches. Clone size is stated in some rows and not others, as once, few, many or a class when expanded.

-	TRBV10-3	TRBJ2-7	once	CAIRTTDYEQYF	TGTGCCATCAGGACGACAGATTACGAGCAGTACTTC
TRBD1	TRBV5-1	TRBJ1-6	-	CASSPGQSYSPLHF	TGCGCCAGCAGCCCGGGACAGTCTTATTCACCCCTCCACTTT
-	TRBV7-9	TRBJ2-7	-	CASSMETGQRPLGEQYF	TGTGCCAGCAGCATGGAGACCGGACAGCGGCCCTTGGGCGAGCAGTACTTC
-	TRBV19	TRBJ1-3	-	CASSRGLGNTIYF	TGTGCCAGTAGTAGGGGGCTTGGAAACACCATATATTTT
-	TRBV19	TRBJ2-1	once	CASSIALPGREQFF	TGTGCCAGTAGTATAGCTCTTCCGGGGAGGGAGCAGTTCTTC
TRBD1	TRBV2	TRBJ2-7	few	CASRRDRGWIYEQYF	TGTGCCAGCCGGAGGGACAGGGGATGGATCTACGAGCAGTACTTC
-	TRBV6-1	TRBJ2-3	once	CASSDRARGDRTDTQYF	TGTGCCAGCAGTGACCGGGCTCGCGGGGACCGCACAGATACGCAGTATTTT
-	TRBV30	TRBJ2-7	-	CAWAGTGSYEQYF	TGTGCCTGGGCCGGGACTGGCTCCTACGAGCAGTACTTC
-	TRBV28	TRBJ1-2	few	CASHRGYGYTF	TGTGCCAGCCACCGAGGCTATGGCTACACCTTC
-	TRBV5-1	TRBJ1-2	-	CASSLEQGNYGYTF	TGCGCCAGCAGCTTGGAACAGGGTAACTATGGCTACACCTTC
TRBD1	TRBV7-2	TRBJ1-5	-	CASSISGTGWFQPQHF	TGTGCCAGCAGCATATCCGGGACAGGGTGGTTTCAGCCCCAGCATTTT
TRBD1	TRBV2	TRBJ1-2	-	CASSDSGTEYGYTF	TGTGCCAGCAGCGACTCCGGGACAGAGTACGGCTACACCTTC
TRBD1	TRBV18	TRBJ2-5	-	CASSRRQGETWQETQYF	TGTGCCAGCTCGCGAAGACAGGGTGAGACGTGGCAAGAGACCCAGTACTTC
TRBD1	TRBV5-1	TRBJ1-2	few	CASRGDRAGYTF	TGCGCCAGCAGGGGGGACAGGGCTGGCTACACCTTC
-	TRBV11-1	TRBJ2-7	-	CASSLVNRQPVYF	TGTGCCAGCAGCTTAGTCAACCGACAACCAGTCTACTTC
-	TRBV9	TRBJ2-3	-	CASSVAGVGTDTQYF	TGTGCCAGCAGCGTAGCCGGGGTGGGCACAGATACGCAGTATTTT
TRBD1	TRBV27	TRBJ1-5	-	CASSFGGTGHQPQHF	TGTGCCAGCAGTTTCGGGGGGACAGGTCATCAGCCCCAGCATTTT
-	TRBV5-4	TRBJ2-3	-	CASSSGTVPDTQYF	TGTGCCAGCAGCTCGGGGACTGTCCCAGATACGCAGTATTTT
TRBD1	TRBV5-6	TRBJ2-7	-	CASSPGTGSSYEQYF	TGTGCCAGCAGCCCCGGGACAGGTAGTTCCTACGAGCAGTACTTC
TRBD2	TRBV5-1	TRBJ2-4	-	CASSQGLDNIQYF	TGCGCCAGCAGCCAGGGACTAGATAACATTCAGTACTTC
-	TRBV2	TRBJ2-7	-	CASSEALWGPWVF	TGTGCCAGCAGTGAAGCGCTTTGGGGGCCATGGGTTTTC
-	TRBV7-2	TRBJ2-3	-	CASSLMSPPDTQYF	TGTGCCAGCAGCTTGATGAGTCCCCCGGATACGCAGTATTTT
TRBD2	TRBV7-2	TRBJ2-1	once	CASSLMGGVPNEQFF	TGTGCCAGCAGCCTGATGGGGGGGGTGCCCAATGAGCAGTTCTTC
-	TRBV18	TRBJ1-5	-	CASSPQGGGYQPQHF	TGTGCCAGCTCACCCCAGGGAGGAGGGTATCAGCCCCAGCATTTT
-	TRBV6-2/TRBV6-3	TRBJ2-7	-	CASSKPSGAYEQYF	TGTGCCAGCAGCAAACCCTCCGGAGCCTACGAGCAGTACTTC
-	TRBV5-1	TRBJ1-5	-	CASSLDEGGNQPQHF	TGCGCCAGCAGCTTGGACGAGGGGGGCAATCAGCCCCAGCATTTT
-	TRBV6-5	TRBJ2-1	-	CASSYGLGRKYNEQFF	TGTGCCAGCAGTTACGGGTTGGGCAGGAAATACAATGAGCAGTTCTTC
-	TRBV7-9	TRBJ2-1	-	CASSLINNEQFF	TGTGCCAGCAGCTTAATAAACAATGAGCAGTTCTTC
-	TRBV2	TRBJ2-5	-	CASSERSARETQYF	TGTGCCAGCAGTGAACGGTCGGCCAGGGAGACCCAGTACTTC
-	TRBV2	TRBJ2-3	once	CASSEYRITDTQYF	TGTGCCAGCAGTGAGTACAGGATCACAGATACGCAGTATTTT
TRBD1	TRBV5-1	TRBJ2-1	-	CASSETGGHNEQFF	TGCGCCAGCAGCGAAACAGGGGGTCACAATGAGCAGTTCTTC